This TCR beta chain derives from a study of T-cell reconstitution after alpha-beta-depleted transplantation in children. Findings and caveats of the study: In some patients, recipient T cells and intrathymic progenitors surviving conditioning explained high day-60 diversity. Once a year had passed after transplant, T-cell counts and diversity came mostly from newly produced T cells. The study reportedly traced alpha-beta T cells about two months after transplant to several hundred expanded graft clones.

As to this clonotype: No antigen is known for it.

Library preparation (for TCRbeta) was performed with unique molecular identifiers. TCRdb reprocessed the PCR reads via MiXCR and lists one record per CDR3 protein. The table lists about 980,000 distinct CDR3 sequences, under 30% of them singletons, with 25% to 35% in the top ten. The receptor was derived from a boy in the first two years of life who had a stem cell transplant for SCID, so the T cells may come from the graft donor. Sequencing was performed on PBMCs, mostly from graft donor cells, taken 360 days after TCRalphabeta/CD19-depleted stem cell transplant.

The CDR3 region has the DNA TGTGCCAGCAGCTTAATGAGTGCCCAACACGGAGGCCAAGAGACCCAGTACTTC. It specifies CASSLMSAQHGGQETQYF. The chain joins TRBV11-1 to TRBJ2-5, with D maybe TRBD2 (5 bases). The CDR3 extends over 18 amino acids. The V end lost 2 bases, the J end lost 1 base, and 20 bases lay between the germline ends. Germline values: CDR1 SGHAT, CDR2 FQDESV (reference sequence).